This T cell receptor beta chain stems from a study of PD-L1 blockade in urothelial cancer (TCRdb year 2017). Describing the broader study: All patients started therapy in the mid-2010s and received atezolizumab 1,200 mg intravenously every 3 weeks. Durable clinical benefit was achieved by nine patients but not by the remaining 20. Around 29 patients had pretreatment blood TCR-seq, some 25 had at least one posttreatment blood collection, and some 25 had tumor TCR-seq. Blood samples were analyzed at two time points: 3 weeks after treatment start (second dose) and 6 weeks after treatment start. Pretreatment tumor samples, along with matched peripheral blood serially collected before and after atezolizumab treatment, were subjected to TCR sequencing. About 90% of the roughly 29 patients were males with bladder-origin urothelial cancer, and about 65% of the 29 reported a prior smoking history. In the same patients, pretreatment tumors underwent whole exome sequencing and RNA sequencing in addition to TCR sequencing. Durable clinical benefit meant progression-free survival longer than 6 months, and TCR features were also tested against progression-free and overall survival. Blood samples yielded a median of around 150,000 T cells and roughly 80,000 unique TCRs, with median clonality approximately 0.08. An ECOG performance status of 0 or 1 was recorded for the patients, and 0 to 3 prior chemotherapy regimens had been received by the patients. An exploratory multi-omic analysis was conducted of the somatic, immune and clinical correlates of response to PD-L1 blockade with atezolizumab in urothelial cancer.

A cohort of more than 25 patients with locally advanced or metastatic urothelial carcinoma, treated at Memorial Sloan Kettering on a trial protocol, was included. Peripheral blood mononuclear cells were collected pretreatment and during treatment, at between 1 and 8 total time points per patient. The Qiagen DNeasy Blood extraction kit was used to purify genomic DNA from total PBMCs and from tumor samples. PBMCs were collected pretreatment and during treatment, and were isolated and stored as previously described. Each PCR received spiked-in synthetic TCR analog templates so that absolute template abundance could be estimated from read counts. Using the immunoSEQ assay, TCRbeta CDR3 regions were amplified from genomic DNA with bias-controlled V and J gene primers. Sequencing of rearranged TCRbeta segments was performed at approximately 20X coverage. The published analysis was carried out like this. Sequencing errors were corrected by clustering, and CDR3s were annotated against IMGT so that V, D and J genes could be assigned. Only productive TCRbeta rearrangements were used in downstream analyses, excluding out-of-frame or stop-codon sequences. Clonality was computed as one minus Shannon entropy normalized by the log of the number of unique productive sequences. Clones differing between time points or between blood and tumor were identified using Fisher's exact test with Benjamini-Hochberg correction, with an adjusted p below 0.01 applied as the threshold. TCRdb limited this immuneACCESS table to in-frame rearrangements with V and J called. A share of clones is missing; checked studies link under half to unresolved V genes, and the rest is unexplained. V and J calls plus clone size are reproduced from that table; the DNA served to infer D and trimming. This sample comprises roughly 45,000 clones, 87% of them detected only once. In total, the top ten clones hold around 8% of the sample.

For this clone: The clone's antigen remains unknown. One base away there is no much larger clone; base qualities are not given.

The research as a whole found: Improved progression-free and overall survival was found to be associated with pretreatment peripheral blood TCR clonality below the median. Among patients with durable benefit, tumor-associated TCR clones showed greater expansion in peripheral blood 3 weeks after treatment started (n ≈ 20, p = 0.022). Because the sample size was small (n ≈ 29) and many of the analyses were exploratory, the results are meant to be hypothesis-generating.

The CDR3 covers 15 residues, taking in both the cysteine and the phenylalanine. The retained sequence is limited to the CDR3, 45 bases, with the frame set at the first base. The germline V gene specifies SGHRS as CDR1 and YFSETQ as CDR2. Germline trimming: 0 bases from V, 1 base from J; junction bases outside gene matches: 0. The sequences come from PBMCs, collected around atezolizumab (anti-PD-L1) treatment. The chain employs TRBV5-1 and TRBJ2-1, and TRBD1 aligns with 8 junction nucleotides. This clonotype was obtained from a man aged 55 to 70 with urothelial cancer. The CDR3 reads as follows: CASSLGTGSYNEQFF. The sequence in DNA is TGCGCCAGCAGCTTGGGGACAGGGTCCTACAATGAGCAGTTCTTC.